This TCR beta chain originates from a study of T cells in narcolepsy. In the study overall: Healthy controls were enrolled alongside patients with narcolepsy type 1 or type 2. Study results and limitations: Autoreactive HCRT-specific and TRIB2-specific clonotypes were marked in same-patient CSF-versus-blood CD4+ comparisons. In some patient and control memory CD4+ samples, autoreactive clones were absent. Autoreactive clonotypes reportedly recurred in blood of same and different patients, not controls.

From germline, CDR1 is SGHTA and CDR2 FQGNSA. The CDR3 extends over 13 amino acids. Trimming removed 6 bases at V and 6 bases at J, with 14 bases between. This clone was seen more than once but under ten times. Its antigen is unknown. The protocol was immunoSEQ multiplex PCR, while the TCRdb copy is restricted to in-frame clones and leaves out a portion. The table has tens of thousands of clones, roughly 86% seen once; the top ten hold under 1%. Sequences were obtained from memory (CD45RA-) CD4+ T cells from blood. The sequence was obtained from a human donor in good health. The rearrangement joins TRBV7-2 to TRBJ1-1; D is possibly TRBD1 (5 bases). CDR3 bases: TGTGCCAGCAGATCGACCCCAGGGTCTGAAGCTTTCTTT. Amino acid sequence: CASRSTPGSEAFF.